Shown below are 28 T cell receptor beta chains from a single sample sequenced in a study of early T cells in non-severe SARS-CoV-2 infection. One entry per CDR3 protein results from TCRdb running MiXCR on the 5' RACE reads. The sample lists approximately 31,000 distinct CDR3 sequences, approximately 6.2% seen once, with 5.3% in the top ten. The sequenced sample consisted of whole blood. Receptors originate from an adult who was a healthcare worker with PCR-confirmed SARS-CoV-2 infection or an uninfected control (not recorded which).

V and J are TRBV24-1 and TRBJ2-7; tentatively, D is TRBD2 (7 bases). The CDR3 has 14 residues. V was cut by 9 bases and J by 0 bases, with 14 bases left in between. CDR1 and CDR2 (germline): KGHDR, SFDVKD. The CDR3 sequence: CATADRTSSYEQYV. The CDR3 nucleotides read TGTGCCACCGCCGACAGGACTAGCTCCTACGAGCAGTACGTC.

Many counts were recorded for this clonotype. V gene TRBV20-1 combines with J gene TRBJ2-7, with D maybe TRBD2 (6 bases). Germline V gene sequence: CDR1 DFQATT, CDR2 SNEGSKA (reference sequence). CDR3 size: 12 residues. With 6 bases removed from V and 7 bases from J, the gap between germline ends came to 16 bases. CDR3 coding DNA: TGCAGTGCAGGTCACCGTCGGGAGGAGCAGTACTTC. As protein: CSAGHRREEQYF.

This clonotype was seen many times. This chain links TRBV27 with TRBJ2-3; 8 positions agree with TRBD2. The CDR3 covers 14 residues. Losses at the gene ends were 7 bases for V and 4 bases for J; bases not matched to a gene: 7. Germline V CDR1 and CDR2: MNHEY, SMNVEV (reference sequence). The CDR3 loop is CASNRGGLSDTQYF. The CDR3, as DNA: TGTGCCAGCAACCGGGGGGGGCTTTCAGATACGCAGTATTTT.

This clonotype was observed at least ten times. The rearrangement links TRBV12-3 or TRBV12-4 to TRBJ2-1, with TRBD2 matching over 14 bases. This CDR3 region has 15 residues. Losses at the gene ends were 6 bases for V and 4 bases for J; bases not matched to a gene: 2. The chain's CDR3 is CASRRTSGGYNEQFF. In DNA, the CDR3 is TGTGCCAGCAGGAGGACTAGCGGGGGGTACAATGAGCAGTTCTTC.

This clonotype was picked up many times. The chain recombines TRBV24-1 with TRBJ1-5; no clear D gene. Looked up from germline, CDR1 is KGHDR and CDR2 is SFDVKD. This CDR3 region has 13 residues. The ends were cut back, 5 bases at V and 5 bases at J, with 9 bases in the middle. This chain's CDR3 is CATSGRSYQPQHF. Here the CDR3 DNA reads TGTGCCACCAGTGGCCGGAGTTATCAGCCCCAGCATTTT.

This clonotype was observed many times. The rearrangement joins TRBV7-2 to TRBJ2-2, with 7 bases aligning to TRBD1. This CDR3 comprises 16 residues. Trimming removed 3 bases from V and 1 base from J; junction bases left unmatched: 5. The germline gives CDR1 SGHTA, CDR2 FQGNSA. The CDR3 sequence is CASSLTGSRNTGELFF. The CDR3 DNA reads TGTGCCAGCAGCTTGACAGGGAGTAGGAACACCGGGGAGCTGTTTTTT.

At least ten counts were recorded for this clonotype. The chain joins TRBV5-6 to TRBJ1-5, with D perhaps matching TRBD1 (5 bases). The CDR3 loop spans 14 amino acids. Germline V gives CDR1 SGHDT, CDR2 YYEEEE. The V end was cut by 3 bases, the J end by 4 bases, with 11 bases between. CDR3 bases: TGTGCCAGCAGCTCCTTACAGGCAAATCAGCCCCAGCATTTT. It yields the protein CASSSLQANQPQHF.

This clonotype was observed many times. V and J are TRBV6-5 and TRBJ2-1; 10 nucleotides match TRBD2. V lost 2 bases, J lost 3 bases, and 1 base stayed unmatched. Germline V gene lookup returns CDR1 MNHEY and CDR2 SVGAGI. There are 15 residues in the CDR3. The CDR3 is CASSYGLAVYNEQFF. For the CDR3, the DNA is TGTGCCAGCAGTTACGGACTAGCGGTCTACAATGAGCAGTTCTTC.

This clonotype was detected ten times or more. V usage is TRBV28 and J usage is TRBJ2-6; D not certain. The V and J ends lost 6 bases and 4 bases respectively, with 16 bases between them. Germline V gives CDR1 MDHEN, CDR2 SYDVKM. The CDR3 is 16 amino acids. CDR3 region: CASRESRFSGANVLTF. The CDR3 DNA sequence: TGTGCCAGCAGAGAATCCCGGTTTTCCGGGGCCAACGTCCTGACTTTC.

This clonotype was recorded at least ten times. The chain has TRBV4-3 and TRBJ2-1; D may be TRBD2 (6 bases). From germline, CDR1 is LGHNA and CDR2 YSLEER. Trimming shortened V by 0 bases and J by 9 bases, and 21 bases separated the two germline ends. CDR3 length: 17 residues. For the CDR3, the DNA is TGCGCCAGCAGCCAAGACCCAGGATTTTCGGGAGCCGGTGAGCAGTTCTTC. This encodes CASSQDPGFSGAGEQFF.

This clonotype was seen ten or more times. The chain links TRBV5-1 to TRBJ2-1; the D is unclear. V was trimmed by 0 bases and J by 5 bases, leaving 6 bases between them. The germline CDR1 and CDR2 sequences are SGHRS and YFSETQ. This CDR3 is built from 13 residues. The CDR3 region is CASSLAGHNEQFF. The CDR3 DNA reads as TGCGCCAGCAGCTTGGCCGGGCACAATGAGCAGTTCTTC.

This clonotype has a count of ten or more. The chain joins TRBV7-2 to TRBJ1-1; D is unresolved. The CDR3 totals 13 residues. The germline V and J ends were trimmed by 2 bases and 8 bases, with 12 bases remaining between them. CDR1 is SGHTA, CDR2 FQGNSA, per germline. CDR3 sequence (DNA): TGTGCCAGCAGCTTAAAAGGGTTTGGGGAAGCTTTCTTT. Protein sequence: CASSLKGFGEAFF. Variable domain in full (rest from reference TRBV7-2 and TRBJ1-1): GAGVSQSPSNKVTEKGKDVELRCDPISGHTALYWYRQSLGQGLEFLIYFQGNSAPDKSGLPSDRFSAERTGGSVSTLTIQRTQQEDSAVYLCASSLKGFGEAFFGQGTRLTVV.

This clonotype was recorded a few times. V usage is TRBV11-3 and J usage is TRBJ1-1; a weak D match, TRBD1 (5 bases). Germline V gives CDR1 SGHNT, CDR2 YENEEA. The CDR3 length is 14 residues. Between the trimmed V and J ends, which lost 2 bases and 3 bases, there was a span of 10 bases. The CDR3 loop is CASSLTQGYTEAFF. In DNA, the CDR3 is TGTGCCAGCAGCTTAACCCAGGGCTACACTGAAGCTTTCTTT.

At least ten counts were recorded for this clonotype. This rearrangement joins TRBV27 to TRBJ2-3, with 9 nucleotides matching TRBD2. Per the germline V gene, CDR1 is MNHEY and CDR2 is SMNVEV (reference sequence). The CDR3 totals 20 residues. J lost 1 base, V lost 5 bases, and 19 bases had no gene match. The CDR3 DNA is TGTGCCAGCAGTAAGAGGCCTAGCGGGATTTTGGTGGCGGGCACAGATACGCAGTATTTT. It translates to CASSKRPSGILVAGTDTQYF.

Only a few counts were recorded for this clonotype. The chain is built from TRBV5-4 and TRBJ2-2; D is possibly TRBD2 (5 bases). This CDR3 region has 15 residues. Germline V gene lookup returns CDR1 SGHNT and CDR2 YYREEE (reference sequence). V dropped 0 bases and J dropped 4 bases, with 10 bases sitting between them. CDR3 amino acids: CASSLGGSGTGELFF. In nucleotides, the CDR3 is TGTGCCAGCAGCTTGGGTGGGAGCGGCACCGGGGAGCTGTTTTTT.

This clonotype was recorded at least ten times. The chain joins TRBV4-1 to TRBJ1-6; D possibly corresponds to TRBD1 (6 bases). This CDR3 is 13 amino acids long. Germline V gene data show CDR1 as MGHRA and CDR2 as YSYEKL. V lost 5 bases and J 7 bases, leaving 9 bases between the germline ends. CDR3 sequence reads: CASSSQGNSPLHF. The CDR3 DNA reads as TGCGCCAGCAGCTCCCAGGGGAATTCACCCCTCCACTTT.

This clonotype was picked up many times. The chain carries TRBV5-1 and TRBJ2-1; D unclear. Per the germline V gene, CDR1 is SGHRS and CDR2 is YFSETQ. V lost 3 bases to trimming and J lost 0 bases, with 10 bases between them. The length of the CDR3 is 15 residues. The CDR3 is CASSSRTHSYNEQFF. CDR3 sequence (DNA): TGCGCCAGCAGCTCAAGAACCCACTCCTACAATGAGCAGTTCTTC.

This clonotype was counted ten times or more. The genes are TRBV3-1 and TRBJ1-2; 8 bases are a match to TRBD1. The CDR3 runs to 15 residues. The ends lost 3 bases at V and 2 bases at J; junction bases unmatched: 5. The germline V gene has CDR1 LGHDT and CDR2 YNNKEL (reference sequence). CDR3 DNA: TGTGCCAGCAGCCATGGACGACAGGGGAACTATGGCTACACCTTC. Its translation is CASSHGRQGNYGYTF.

In its sample, this clonotype was seen many times. The rearrangement joins TRBV21-1 to TRBJ2-1; the table's D call, TRBD1, was not checked against the DNA. TRBV21-1 constitutes a pseudogene. The CDR3 has 16 amino acids. The DNA for the CDR3 is TGTGCCAGCAGCAAATTGGGCGGGAGCTCCTACAATGAGCAGTTCTTC. It encodes CASSKLGGSSYNEQFF.

Ten or more counts support this clonotype. The V and J genes are TRBV7-2 and TRBJ2-2; a weak D match, TRBD2 (6 bases). Trimming took off 5 bases at V and 1 base at J, with 11 bases between the two ends. The CDR3 loop spans 15 amino acids. The germline V gene has CDR1 SGHTA and CDR2 FQGNSA. The CDR3 region is CASSRYSGNTGELFF. The CDR3 DNA is TGTGCCAGCAGCCGCTATAGCGGGAACACCGGGGAGCTGTTTTTT. Based on the CDR3 plus reference TRBV7-2 and TRBJ2-2, the full variable domain is GAGVSQSPSNKVTEKGKDVELRCDPISGHTALYWYRQSLGQGLEFLIYFQGNSAPDKSGLPSDRFSAERTGGSVSTLTIQRTQQEDSAVYLCASSRYSGNTGELFFGEGSRLTVL.

This clonotype has at least ten counts. One end of the junction is discordant with germline, which a read error may explain. The chain has TRBV12-3 or TRBV12-4 and TRBJ1-3; D is uncertain. CDR3 length: 16 amino acids. CDR3 DNA: TGTGCCAGCAGTTTAGTTGTACAGAGCTCTGAAAACACCATATATTTT. This translates into CASSLVVQSSENTIYF.

As regards this clonotype: A much more abundant neighbour one base away suggests this may be a read error. The chain couples TRBV28 to TRBJ2-7; 7 nucleotides match TRBD2. The CDR3 contains 16 residues. In germline, CDR1 is MDHEN, CDR2 SYDVKM. DNA for the CDR3: TGTGCCAGCAGTATAACTCTAGGCGGGAGTTCTAACGAGCAGCACTTC. Translated, it gives CASSITLGGSSNEQHF.

The rearrangement links TRBV20-1 to TRBJ2-7; TRBD1 agrees at 10 bases. The length of the CDR3 is 14 residues. The ends lost 1 base at V and 7 bases at J; junction bases unmatched: 7. From germline, CDR1 is DFQATT and CDR2 SNEGSKA (reference sequence). The CDR3 here is CSARVRDRGWEQYF. Written as DNA, the CDR3 is TGCAGTGCTAGAGTCCGGGACAGGGGTTGGGAGCAGTACTTC.

This clonotype was counted many times. V usage is TRBV20-1 and J usage is TRBJ1-6; 9 bases match TRBD1. This CDR3 contains 14 residues. V gave up 6 bases and J gave up 7 bases; unmatched junction bases: 7. Per the germline V gene, CDR1 is DFQATT and CDR2 is SNEGSKA (reference sequence). CDR3 in amino acids: CSAHRDRVNSPLHF. The CDR3 nucleotides are TGCAGTGCCCACCGGGACAGGGTCAATTCACCCCTCCACTTT.

J is TRBJ2-1 and V is TRBV7-6; 9 bases are shared with TRBD2. The CDR3 has 15 residues. V lost 1 base, J lost 2 bases, and 0 bases stayed unmatched. Germline V gene sequence: CDR1 SGHVS, CDR2 FNYEAQ. The CDR3 region is CASSLGLAAYNEQFF. The DNA of the CDR3 is TGTGCCAGCAGCTTAGGACTAGCGGCCTACAATGAGCAGTTCTTC.

This clonotype was counted ten times or more. The chain employs TRBV5-1 and TRBJ2-3; TRBD2 is a possible D gene (6 bases). The ends were cut back, 1 base at V and 6 bases at J, with 9 bases in the middle. CDR1 and CDR2 from the germline V gene are SGHRS and YFSETQ. This CDR3 region has 13 residues. The CDR3 is CASSLTGVDTQYF. DNA for the CDR3: TGCGCCAGCAGCTTGACGGGAGTGGATACGCAGTATTTT.

This clonotype was seen many times. The gene calls are TRBV7-9 and TRBJ2-5; D gene unclear. The V gene lost 6 bases and the J gene lost 3 bases, with 8 bases spanning the gap. CDR1 and CDR2 (germline): SEHNR, FQNEAQ (reference sequence). The length of the CDR3 is 12 residues. Written as DNA, the CDR3 is TGTGCCAGCAGAAGGACGGAAGAGACCCAGTACTTC. Translating it yields CASRRTEETQYF.

This clonotype was counted many times. This chain connects TRBV6-2 or TRBV6-3 to TRBJ2-2; perhaps D is TRBD1 or TRBD2 (5 bases each). CDR1 and CDR2 from the germline V gene are MNHEY and SVGEGT. V shed 5 bases and J shed 2 bases, with 15 bases lying between them. The CDR3 has 16 amino acids. The DNA for the CDR3 is TGTGCCAGCAGTAGGAGAACGGGACGTAACACCGGGGAGCTGTTTTTT. Its translation is CASSRRTGRNTGELFF.